This TCR beta chain comes out of a study of blood T cell repertoires in COVID-19. V trimming: 5 bases; J trimming: 9 bases; junction bases outside the gene matches: 12. This CDR3 spans 14 amino acids. The germline V gene encodes CDR1 GTSNPN and CDR2 SVGIG (reference sequence). Assay: immunoSEQ multiplex PCR; the TCRdb copy retains only in-frame clones and omits some. Here the sample spans about 140,000 clones, 77% being singletons. Sequenced: peripheral blood. The V call is TRBV30, the J call TRBJ2-1; the match to TRBD2 covers 8 bases. The source is a woman in her forties or fifties with active or convalescent COVID-19. The CDR3 DNA is TGTGCCTGGGCACCGAAAGCGGGAGAGGGTGAGCAGTTCTTC. Translating it yields CAWAPKAGEGEQFF.